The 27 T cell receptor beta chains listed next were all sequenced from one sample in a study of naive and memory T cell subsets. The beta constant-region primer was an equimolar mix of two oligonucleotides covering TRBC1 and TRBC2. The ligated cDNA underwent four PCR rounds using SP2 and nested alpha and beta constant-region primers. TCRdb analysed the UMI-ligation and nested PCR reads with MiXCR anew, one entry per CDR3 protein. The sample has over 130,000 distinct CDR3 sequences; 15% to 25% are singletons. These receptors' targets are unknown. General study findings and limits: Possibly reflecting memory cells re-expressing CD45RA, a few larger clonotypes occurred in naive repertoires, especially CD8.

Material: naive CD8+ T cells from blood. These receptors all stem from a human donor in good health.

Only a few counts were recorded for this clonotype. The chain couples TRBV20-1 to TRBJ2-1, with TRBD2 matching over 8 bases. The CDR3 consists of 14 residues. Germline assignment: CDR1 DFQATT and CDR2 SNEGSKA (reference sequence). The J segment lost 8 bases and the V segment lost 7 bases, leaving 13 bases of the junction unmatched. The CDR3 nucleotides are TGCAGTGGAGGACCGGGGGGGGGCAGGGATGAGCAGTTCTTC. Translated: CSGGPGGGRDEQFF.

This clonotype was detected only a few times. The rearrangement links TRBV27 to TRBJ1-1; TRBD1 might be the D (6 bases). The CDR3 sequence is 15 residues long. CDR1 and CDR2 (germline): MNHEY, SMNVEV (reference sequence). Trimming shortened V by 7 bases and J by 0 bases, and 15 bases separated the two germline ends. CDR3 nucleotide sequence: TGTGCCAGCATTTGGTTCAGGGGATTGAACACTGAAGCTTTCTTT. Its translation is CASIWFRGLNTEAFF.

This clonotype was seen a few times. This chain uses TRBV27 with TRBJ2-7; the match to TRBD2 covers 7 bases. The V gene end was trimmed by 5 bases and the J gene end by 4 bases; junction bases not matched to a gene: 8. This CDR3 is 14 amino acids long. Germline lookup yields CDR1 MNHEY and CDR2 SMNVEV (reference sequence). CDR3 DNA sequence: TGTGCCAGCAGTCGGCAGGGAGGGTGGTACGAGCAGTACTTC. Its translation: CASSRQGGWYEQYF.

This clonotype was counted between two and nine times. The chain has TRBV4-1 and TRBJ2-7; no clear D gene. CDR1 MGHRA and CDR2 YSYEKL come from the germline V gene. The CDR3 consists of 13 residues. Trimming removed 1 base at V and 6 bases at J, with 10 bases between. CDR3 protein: CASSQGVAPEQYF. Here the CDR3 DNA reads TGCGCCAGCAGCCAAGGGGTAGCACCCGAGCAGTACTTC.

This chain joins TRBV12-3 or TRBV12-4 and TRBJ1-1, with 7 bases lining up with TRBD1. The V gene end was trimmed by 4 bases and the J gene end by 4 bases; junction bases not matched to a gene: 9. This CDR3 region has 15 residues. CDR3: CASSSSNRGGTEAFF. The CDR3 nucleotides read TGTGCCAGCAGTTCGTCGAACAGGGGCGGCACTGAAGCTTTCTTT.

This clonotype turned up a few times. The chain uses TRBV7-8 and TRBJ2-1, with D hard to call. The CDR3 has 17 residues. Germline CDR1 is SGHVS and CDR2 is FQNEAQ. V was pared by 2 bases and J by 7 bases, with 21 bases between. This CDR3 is CASSLSPPNQVRNEQFF. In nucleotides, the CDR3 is TGTGCCAGCAGCTTAAGCCCCCCGAACCAGGTCCGGAATGAGCAGTTCTTC.

CDR3 sequence: CASSLAPNEQFF. CDR3 DNA: TGCGCCAGCAGCTTGGCTCCCAATGAGCAGTTCTTC. V and J are TRBV5-1 and TRBJ2-1; unclear D gene. V was pared by 0 bases and J by 6 bases, with 4 bases between. From germline, CDR1 is SGHRS and CDR2 YFSETQ. CDR3 length: 12 residues.

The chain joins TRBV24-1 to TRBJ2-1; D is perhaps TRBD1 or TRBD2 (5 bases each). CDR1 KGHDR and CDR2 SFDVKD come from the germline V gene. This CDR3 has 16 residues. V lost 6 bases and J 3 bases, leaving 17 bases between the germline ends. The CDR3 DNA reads TGTGCCACCAGTCCGGGACCGATGTCAGGCTACAATGAGCAGTTCTTC. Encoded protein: CATSPGPMSGYNEQFF.

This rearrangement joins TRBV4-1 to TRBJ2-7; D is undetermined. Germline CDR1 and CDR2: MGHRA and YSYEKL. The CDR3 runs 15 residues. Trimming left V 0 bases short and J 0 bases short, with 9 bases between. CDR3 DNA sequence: TGCGCCAGCAGCCAAGATAGCCTAGGCTCCTACGAGCAGTACTTC. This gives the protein CASSQDSLGSYEQYF.

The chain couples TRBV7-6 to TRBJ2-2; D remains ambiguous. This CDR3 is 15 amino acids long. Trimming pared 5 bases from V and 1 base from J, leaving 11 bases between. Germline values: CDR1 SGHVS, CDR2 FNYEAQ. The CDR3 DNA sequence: TGTGCCAGCAGCCCAAGCGCAGGGAACACCGGGGAGCTGTTTTTT. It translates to CASSPSAGNTGELFF.

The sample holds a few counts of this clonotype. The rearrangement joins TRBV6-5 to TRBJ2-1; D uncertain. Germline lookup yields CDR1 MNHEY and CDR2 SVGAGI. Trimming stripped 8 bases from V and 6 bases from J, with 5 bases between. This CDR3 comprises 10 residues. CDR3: CASGTNEQFF. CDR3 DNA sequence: TGTGCCAGCGGTACCAATGAGCAGTTCTTC.

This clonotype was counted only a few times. CDR3 nucleotides: TGTGCCAGCAGTGCCCCCCGGGCGGGGGAGATAAATGAGCAGTTCTTC. Translation gives CASSAPRAGEINEQFF. The chain uses TRBV6-1 and TRBJ2-1; 7 bases map to TRBD2. The germline gives CDR1 MNHNS, CDR2 SASEGT. The CDR3 loop spans 16 amino acids. V shed 4 bases and J 7 bases; nucleotides not matched to a gene: 13.

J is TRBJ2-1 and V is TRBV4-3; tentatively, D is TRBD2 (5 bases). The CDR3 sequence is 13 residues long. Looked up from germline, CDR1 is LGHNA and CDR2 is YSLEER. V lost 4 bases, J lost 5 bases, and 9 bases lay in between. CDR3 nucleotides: TGCGCCAGCAGCCCGGGGATCGACAATGAGCAGTTCTTC. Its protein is CASSPGIDNEQFF.

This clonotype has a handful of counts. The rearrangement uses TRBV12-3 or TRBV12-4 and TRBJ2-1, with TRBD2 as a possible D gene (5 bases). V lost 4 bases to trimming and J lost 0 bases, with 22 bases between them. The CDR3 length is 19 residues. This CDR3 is CASSSYGLAGESSYNEQFF. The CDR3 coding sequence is TGTGCCAGCAGTTCGTACGGACTGGCCGGGGAGAGCTCCTACAATGAGCAGTTCTTC.

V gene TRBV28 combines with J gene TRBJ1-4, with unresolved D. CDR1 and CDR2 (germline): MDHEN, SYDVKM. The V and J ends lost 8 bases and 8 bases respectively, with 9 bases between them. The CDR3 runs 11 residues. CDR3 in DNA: TGTGCCAGCCTCCTTAACGAAAAACTGTTTTTT. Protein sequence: CASLLNEKLFF.

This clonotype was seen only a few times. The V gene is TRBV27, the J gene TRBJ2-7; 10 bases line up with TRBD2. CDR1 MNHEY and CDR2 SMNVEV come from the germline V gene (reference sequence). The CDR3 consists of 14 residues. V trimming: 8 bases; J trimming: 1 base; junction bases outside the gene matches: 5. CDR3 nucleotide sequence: TGTGCCAGCCATCCAGCGGGAGGGTCCTACGAGCAGTACTTC. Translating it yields CASHPAGGSYEQYF.

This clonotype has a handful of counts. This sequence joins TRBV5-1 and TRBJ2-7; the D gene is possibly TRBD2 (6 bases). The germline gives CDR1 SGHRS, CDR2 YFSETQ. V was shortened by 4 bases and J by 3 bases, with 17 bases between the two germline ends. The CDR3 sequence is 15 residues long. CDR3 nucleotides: TGCGCCAGCAGCCCAGGCGGGATGGGGGACTACGAGCAGTACTTC. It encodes CASSPGGMGDYEQYF.

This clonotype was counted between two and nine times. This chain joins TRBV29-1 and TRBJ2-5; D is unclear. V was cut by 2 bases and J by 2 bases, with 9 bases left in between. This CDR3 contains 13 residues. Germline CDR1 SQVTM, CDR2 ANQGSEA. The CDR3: CSVELSEQETQYF. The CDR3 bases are TGCAGCGTTGAACTCAGTGAACAAGAGACCCAGTACTTC. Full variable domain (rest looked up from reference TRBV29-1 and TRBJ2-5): SAVISQKPSRDICQRGTSLTIQCQVDSQVTMMFWYRQQPGQSLTLIATANQGSEATYESGFVIDKFPISRPNLTFSTLTVSNMSPEDSSIYLCSVELSEQETQYFGPGTRLLVL.

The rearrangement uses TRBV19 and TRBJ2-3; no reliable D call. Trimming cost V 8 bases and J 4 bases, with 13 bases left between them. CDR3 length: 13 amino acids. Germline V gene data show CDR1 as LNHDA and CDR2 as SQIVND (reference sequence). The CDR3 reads CASAARVADTQYF. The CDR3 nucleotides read TGTGCCAGTGCGGCGCGAGTAGCAGATACGCAGTATTTT.

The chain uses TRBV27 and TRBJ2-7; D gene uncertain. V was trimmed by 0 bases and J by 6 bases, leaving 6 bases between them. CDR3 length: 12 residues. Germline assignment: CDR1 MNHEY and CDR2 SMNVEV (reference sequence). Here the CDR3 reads CASSLSGAEQYF. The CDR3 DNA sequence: TGTGCCAGCAGTTTATCGGGTGCCGAGCAGTACTTC.

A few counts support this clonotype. The CDR3 loop is CAVGGLADNEQFF. The CDR3 region has the DNA TGTGCCGTCGGGGGACTAGCCGACAATGAGCAGTTCTTC. V is TRBV10-3 and J is TRBJ2-1; 9 nucleotides align to TRBD2. The CDR3 has 13 residues. Unmatched junction bases numbered 7, after V lost 11 bases and J lost 5 bases. Germline CDR1 is ENHRY and CDR2 is SYGVKD.

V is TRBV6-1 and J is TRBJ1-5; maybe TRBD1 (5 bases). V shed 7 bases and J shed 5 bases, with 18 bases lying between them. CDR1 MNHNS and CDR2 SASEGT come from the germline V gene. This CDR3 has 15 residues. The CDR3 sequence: CASIGGAGFDQPQHF. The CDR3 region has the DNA TGTGCCAGCATCGGAGGGGCAGGGTTCGATCAGCCCCAGCATTTT.

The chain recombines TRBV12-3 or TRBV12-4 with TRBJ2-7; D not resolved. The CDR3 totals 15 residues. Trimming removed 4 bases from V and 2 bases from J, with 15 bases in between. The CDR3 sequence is CASSSTTKGPYEQYF. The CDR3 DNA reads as TGTGCCAGCAGTTCCACCACGAAGGGCCCCTACGAGCAGTACTTC.

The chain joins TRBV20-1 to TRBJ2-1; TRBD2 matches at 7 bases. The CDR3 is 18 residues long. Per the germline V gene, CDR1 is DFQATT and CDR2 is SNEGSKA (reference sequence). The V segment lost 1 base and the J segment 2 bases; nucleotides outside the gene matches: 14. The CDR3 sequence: CSARGRIGDGTTYNEQFF. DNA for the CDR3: TGCAGTGCTAGAGGCAGGATAGGAGACGGGACTACCTACAATGAGCAGTTCTTC.

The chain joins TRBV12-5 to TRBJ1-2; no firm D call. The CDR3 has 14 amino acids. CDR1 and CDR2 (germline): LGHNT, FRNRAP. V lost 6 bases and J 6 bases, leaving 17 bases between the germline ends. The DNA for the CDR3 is TGTGCTAGTGGCCCTAGAGCAGTTAGTGATGGCTACACCTTC. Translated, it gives CASGPRAVSDGYTF.

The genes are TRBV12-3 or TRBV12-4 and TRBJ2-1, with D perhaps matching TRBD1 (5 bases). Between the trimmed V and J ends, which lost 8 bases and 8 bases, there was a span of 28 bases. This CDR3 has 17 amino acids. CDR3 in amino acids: CASRSPNKSLKGHEQFF. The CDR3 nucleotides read TGTGCCAGCCGCTCCCCCAACAAGTCTCTTAAGGGGCATGAGCAGTTCTTC.

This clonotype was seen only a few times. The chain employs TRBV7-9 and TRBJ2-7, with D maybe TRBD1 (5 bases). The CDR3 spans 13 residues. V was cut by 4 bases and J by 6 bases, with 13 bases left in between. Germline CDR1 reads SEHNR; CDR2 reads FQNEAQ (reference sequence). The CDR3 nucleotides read TGTGCCAGCAGCTATAACAAGGGGATCGAGCAGTACTTC. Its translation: CASSYNKGIEQYF.